One and the same sample provided the 19 T cell receptor beta chains below, sequenced in a study of technical replicates of blood from a handful of donors. Only in-frame clones appear in the TCRdb table, and some are missing; sequencing was by immunoSEQ multiplex PCR. The sample has approximately 73,000 clones, roughly 90% seen once. The specimen was T cells isolated from PBMCs. The receptor source for this set is a human donor in good health.

The chain links TRBV5-1 to TRBJ2-5, with D perhaps TRBD2 (6 bases). The CDR3 has 15 amino acids. V was pared by 0 bases and J by 5 bases, with 14 bases between. The germline CDR1 and CDR2 sequences are SGHRS and YFSETQ. The CDR3 here is CASSLVEGSRETQYF. CDR3 in DNA: TGCGCCAGCAGCTTGGTGGAGGGGTCTAGGGAGACCCAGTACTTC.

This clone has just one count. The chain recombines TRBV29-1 with TRBJ2-7; 7 positions match TRBD2. J lost 5 bases, V lost 4 bases, and 11 bases had no gene match. Per the germline V gene, CDR1 is SQVTM and CDR2 is ANQGSEA. The CDR3 length is 14 residues. The CDR3 is CSVAPGGGGDEQYF. The CDR3 nucleotides read TGCAGCGTTGCCCCTGGGGGGGGTGGCGACGAGCAGTACTTC.

This rearrangement joins TRBV6-5 to TRBJ2-3, with a possible D match to TRBD2 (6 bases). V lost 2 bases to trimming and J lost 1 base, with 10 bases between them. This CDR3 comprises 15 residues. Germline V gene lookup returns CDR1 MNHEY and CDR2 SVGAGI. The CDR3 is CASSYGGRRTDTQYF. The DNA for the CDR3 is TGTGCCAGCAGTTACGGAGGGAGGCGCACAGATACGCAGTATTTT.

This clone was detected once. The gene calls are TRBV27 and TRBJ2-7, with D possibly being TRBD2 (5 bases). Trimming removed 2 bases from V and 7 bases from J, with 9 bases in between. Germline lookup yields CDR1 MNHEY and CDR2 SMNVEV (reference sequence). This CDR3 spans 12 amino acids. As DNA, the CDR3 is TGTGCCAGCAGTTTAACCAGAGGGGAGCAGTACTTC. Residues: CASSLTRGEQYF.

The chain recombines TRBV7-9 with TRBJ1-1, with TRBD1 identical over 8 bases. J gave up 1 base and V 4 bases, and 11 bases lay outside the gene matches. The CDR3 spans 17 residues. CDR1 SEHNR and CDR2 FQNEAQ come from the germline V gene (reference sequence). CDR3 sequence: CASSSTMTGTGNTEAFF. CDR3 DNA: TGTGCCAGCAGCTCCACGATGACCGGGACAGGGAACACTGAAGCTTTCTTT.

The chain couples TRBV4-2 to TRBJ2-3; possibly TRBD2 for D (5 bases). Deletions cut 0 bases from V and 2 bases from J, with 9 bases between. The CDR3 runs 15 residues. In germline, CDR1 is LGHNA, CDR2 YNFKEQ. The CDR3 DNA is TGTGCCAGCAGCCAAGATCTGCGGGTCACAGATACGCAGTATTTT. Its protein is CASSQDLRVTDTQYF.

This clone was counted a single time. This sequence joins TRBV29-1 and TRBJ1-4; 7 bases align to TRBD1. From germline, CDR1 is SQVTM and CDR2 ANQGSEA. CDR3 length equals 12 residues. In DNA form, the CDR3 reads TGCAGTGGAGGGGAGGAAGACAGGGCACAGTTTTTT. This gives the protein CSGGEEDRAQFF.

The chain is built from TRBV29-1 and TRBJ2-7, with 9 positions matching TRBD1. From germline, CDR1 is SQVTM and CDR2 ANQGSEA. The CDR3 is 13 residues long. The V and J ends lost 6 bases and 4 bases, in that order; junction bases with no gene match: 7. The CDR3 region has the DNA TGCAGCGTGACTTGGACAGGGGTATACGAGCAGTACTTC. Translated, it gives CSVTWTGVYEQYF.

The chain combines TRBV29-1 with TRBJ2-1; D is possibly TRBD2 (5 bases). The CDR3 consists of 12 residues. Trimming left V 5 bases short and J 9 bases short, with 14 bases between. Germline values: CDR1 SQVTM, CDR2 ANQGSEA. DNA for the CDR3: TGCAGCGTTCGGGGTTCGGGGAGTGAGCAGTTCTTC. Translating it yields CSVRGSGSEQFF.

This clone was observed a single time. The chain couples TRBV6-1 to TRBJ1-1, with D possibly being TRBD1 (5 bases). V lost 2 bases, J lost 0 bases, and 13 bases lay in between. The CDR3 is 16 amino acids. The germline gives CDR1 MNHNS, CDR2 SASEGT. The CDR3 region is CASSEYTGPMNTEAFF. The CDR3 DNA sequence: TGTGCCAGCAGTGAATACACAGGTCCCATGAACACTGAAGCTTTCTTT.

CDR3 nucleotide sequence: TGCGCCAGCAGCTTGGGACTAGCGGGCACAGATACGCAGTATTTT. Translated: CASSLGLAGTDTQYF. The rearrangement links TRBV5-1 to TRBJ2-3; 9 nucleotides line up with TRBD2. Germline lookup yields CDR1 SGHRS and CDR2 YFSETQ. The CDR3 extends over 15 amino acids. Germline trimming cut 0 bases from V and 1 base from J; bases unmatched to any gene: 0. Full variable domain (missing parts from reference TRBV5-1 and TRBJ2-3): KAGVTQTPRYLIKTRGQQVTLSCSPISGHRSVSWYQQTPGQGLQFLFEYFSETQRNKGNFPGRFSGRQFSNSRSEMNVSTLELGDSALYLCASSLGLAGTDTQYFGPGTRLTVL.

Only a few counts were recorded for this clone. The chain is built from TRBV27 and TRBJ1-1; 8 nucleotides match TRBD1. Trimming removed 0 bases from V and 8 bases from J; junction bases left unmatched: 8. Germline CDR1 is MNHEY and CDR2 is SMNVEV (reference sequence). This CDR3 is 15 amino acids long. CDR3 sequence: CASSLSPGGLYEAFF. CDR3 nucleotides: TGTGCCAGCAGTTTATCCCCAGGGGGCTTATACGAAGCTTTCTTT.

This chain connects TRBV5-4 to TRBJ1-2, with 8 bases matching TRBD1. Trimming at V came to 4 bases and at J to 7 bases, leaving 15 bases not matched to a gene. The CDR3 is 16 residues long. CDR1 is SGHNT and CDR2 is YYREEE in the germline V gene (reference sequence). The CDR3 DNA follows: TGTGCCAGCAGCGCGGACAGGGCGGGGTATGCTAGTGGCTACACCTTC. This translates into CASSADRAGYASGYTF. Combining the CDR3 with reference TRBV5-4 and TRBJ1-2 gives the whole variable domain ETGVTQSPTHLIKTRGQQVTLRCSSQSGHNTVSWYQQALGQGPQFIFQYYREEENGRGNFPPRFSGLQFPNYSSELNVNALELDDSALYLCASSADRAGYASGYTFGSGTRLTVV.

The J gene is TRBJ1-5, the V gene TRBV7-3, with D perhaps matching TRBD1 (6 bases). The ends were cut back, 2 bases at V and 7 bases at J, with 15 bases in the middle. CDR1 is SGHTA, CDR2 FQGTGA, per germline. This CDR3 comprises 15 residues. CDR3 in DNA: TGTGCCAGCAGCTTAGAGACAGGCGATTTGCAGCCCCAGCATTTT. It is translated as CASSLETGDLQPQHF. Combining the CDR3 with reference TRBV7-3 and TRBJ1-5 gives the whole variable domain GAGVSQTPSNKVTEKGKYVELRCDPISGHTALYWYRQSLGQGPEFLIYFQGTGAADDSGLPNDRFFAVRPEGSVSTLKIQRTERGDSAVYLCASSLETGDLQPQHFGDGTRLSIL.

V gene TRBV2 combines with J gene TRBJ2-7; 9 bases match TRBD1. The CDR3 has 13 amino acids. Germline trimming cut 8 bases from V and 6 bases from J; bases unmatched to any gene: 8. Germline loops: CDR1 SNHLY, CDR2 FYNNEI. CDR3 residues: CASVGTGHVEQYF. DNA for the CDR3: TGTGCCAGCGTAGGGACAGGGCATGTCGAGCAGTACTTC. Drawing the rest from reference TRBV2 and TRBJ2-7, the complete variable domain is EPEVTQTPSHQVTQMGQEVILRCVPISNHLYFYWYRQILGQKVEFLVSFYNNEISEKSEIFDDQFSVERPDGSNFTLKIRSTKLEDSAMYFCASVGTGHVEQYFGPGTRLTVT.

A remark on this clone: One end of the junction does not line up with germline, which may come from a read error. The chain carries TRBV2 and TRBJ1-5; tentative D call: TRBD1 (6 bases). The germline V gene encodes CDR1 SNHLY and CDR2 FYNNEI. The CDR3 runs to 11 residues. The CDR3, as DNA: TGTGCCAGCTGTGGGGACACCCCCCTGCATTTT. Its protein product is CASCGDTPLHF.

This rearrangement joins TRBV4-1 to TRBJ1-2; tentative D call: TRBD1 (5 bases). Germline-derived CDR1 and CDR2 are MGHRA and YSYEKL. The CDR3 runs to 14 residues. Trimming removed 0 bases at V and 7 bases at J, with 12 bases between. The CDR3 reads CASSQDIRGTGYTF. For the CDR3, the DNA is TGCGCCAGCAGCCAAGATATTCGGGGGACTGGCTACACCTTC.

This chain joins TRBV11-2 and TRBJ2-5; D gene uncertain. The germline gives CDR1 SGHAT, CDR2 FQNNGV. The CDR3 sequence is 13 residues long. Trimming cost V 5 bases and J 5 bases, with 12 bases left between them. CDR3 residues: CASSPDPEETQYF. The CDR3 bases are TGTGCCAGCAGCCCCGACCCGGAGGAGACCCAGTACTTC. The full variable domain, with the rest looked up from reference TRBV11-2 and TRBJ2-5, is EAGVAQSPRYKIIEKRQSVAFWCNPISGHATLYWYQQILGQGPKLLIQFQNNGVVDDSQLPKDRFSAERLKGVDSTLKIQPAKLEDSAVYLCASSPDPEETQYFGPGTRLLVL.

The chain couples TRBV12-5 to TRBJ1-2; D is possibly TRBD1 (6 bases). The germline V and J ends were trimmed by 4 bases and 2 bases, with 14 bases remaining between them. This CDR3 has 15 amino acids. Germline V gene sequence: CDR1 LGHNT, CDR2 FRNRAP. As DNA, the CDR3 is TGTGCTAGTGGTTATGGACAGAGACTAAACTATGGCTACACCTTC. Protein: CASGYGQRLNYGYTF.